This T cell receptor (beta chain) is from a study of T-cell memory formation after mild COVID-19 (dated by TCRdb to the early 2020s). About the study as a whole: TCR sequence clusters from the two donors were found to be largely donor specific. In a couple of donors, T-cell clones that expanded and contracted after mild COVID-19 were followed by sequencing TCRalpha and TCRbeta repertoires longitudinally. Two young, previously healthy adult volunteers, one female and one male, were included in the cohort.

Ficoll-Paque density gradient centrifugation was used to isolate PBMCs. Turning to this clonotype: The antigen it recognizes is unknown. Per-base quality was not reported, and no clone a single base away is much larger than it.

Sequencing took place on an Illumina NovaSeq 6000. TCRalpha and TCRbeta cDNA libraries were built by 5'RACE with constant-segment primers, adding sample barcodes and unique molecular identifiers. Trizol reagent was used to extract RNA from every sample. Libraries were amplified in two PCR steps, with a second sample barcode and Illumina TruSeq adapters added in the second step. The libraries were sequenced on an Illumina NovaSeq using 2 x 150 bp paired-end reads. Regarding the original processing steps: The reads were demultiplexed and collapsed into UMI-guided consensus sequences using migec v1.2.7. Using mixcr v2.1.11, the UMI consensuses were aligned to TRA and TRB V and J templates and assembled into clonotypes. A clonotype was counted as expanded or contracted only when both edgeR and NoisET called the clonotype significant, with the noise models trained on biological replicates. For edgeR calls, a false discovery rate-adjusted p below 0.01 and a log2 fold-change threshold of 1 were applied. As an exploratory analysis of dynamics, PCA with hierarchical clustering was applied to max-normalized trajectories of the 1000 most abundant clonotypes. Separately sequenced CD4+ and CD8+ repertoires were used to assign the CD4 or CD8 phenotype of responding clones. TCRdb passed the public sequencing reads through fastp at Q25 and MiXCR, retaining productive beta sequences. For every CDR3 protein sequence, its rows merge into one entry that carries the most common genes and DNA. The V and J calls, along with clone size, are taken from TCRdb and not from the paper's own processing. This sample has 300,000 to 400,000 distinct CDR3 sequences in its table, and around a fifth of those were observed once. The ten biggest clones cover around 12% of the sample.

The full study reports these points: SARS-CoV-2 specificity was not confirmed for the second-wave clones peaking on day 37. Only a couple of mild cases were covered by the study, and larger cohorts that include severe cases with pre-infection samples were considered necessary. Some responding clones were found in pre-infection memory, which suggests that pre-existing cross-reactive memory T cells took part in the SARS-CoV-2 response. Clones that contracted from day 15 to 85 showed balanced CD4/CD8 phenotypes, whereas a second wave of clones that expanded from day 15 to 37 leaned towards CD4+. Contracting CD4+ clones were found mainly in CM and EM memory subsets, while CD8+ clones were enriched in EMRA.

From the germline V gene, CDR1 is SGDLS and CDR2 is YYNGEE. V and J are trimmed by 3 bases and 11 bases, and the gene matches miss 9 bases of the junction. From the cysteine through the phenylalanine, the CDR3 covers 13 amino acids. Only the CDR3 region is kept as DNA, spanning 39 bases read in frame from base 1. Sample: PBMCs or a T cell subset sorted from them (not recorded which). The TCR originated in an adult woman who had mild COVID-19 (a few samples of this study predate the infection). The sample titles of this study are shuffled in the database, so cell type and time point are left out; the donor was told from shared clones. The rearranged segments are TRBV9 and TRBJ1-1; the junction holds 8 bases that match TRBD1. The CDR3 region: CASSETGTGGAFF. Read as DNA, the sequence is TGTGCCAGCAGCGAAACCGGGACAGGAGGGGCTTTCTTT.